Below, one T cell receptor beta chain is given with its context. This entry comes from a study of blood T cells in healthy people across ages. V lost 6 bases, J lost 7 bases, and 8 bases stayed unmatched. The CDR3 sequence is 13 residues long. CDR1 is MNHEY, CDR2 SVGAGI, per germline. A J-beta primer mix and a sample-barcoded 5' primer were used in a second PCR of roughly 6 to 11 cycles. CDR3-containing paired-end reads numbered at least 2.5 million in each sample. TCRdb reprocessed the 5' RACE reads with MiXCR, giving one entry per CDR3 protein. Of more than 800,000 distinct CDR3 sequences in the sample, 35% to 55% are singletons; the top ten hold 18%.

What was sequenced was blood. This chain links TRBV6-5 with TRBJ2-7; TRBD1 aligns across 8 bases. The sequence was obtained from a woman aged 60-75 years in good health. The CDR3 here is CASRISGGWEQYF. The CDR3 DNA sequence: TGTGCCAGCAGAATCTCAGGGGGCTGGGAGCAGTACTTC.